These T cell receptor beta chains were read from a single sample in a study of blood T cells in healthy people across ages. MiXCR was run by TCRdb on the 5' RACE reads, yielding one entry per CDR3 protein. The table has about 1 million distinct CDR3 sequences, 45% seen once. The sample consisted of blood. Source of these receptors: a woman aged 60-75 years in good health. Each CDR3 is given with its conserved first and last residue. The D gene is left open where the match is weak. Clone size is shown for a subset of rows, as once, few, many or a class of expanded clone.

d_gene: TRBD2; abundance: few; j_gene: TRBJ2-7; v_gene: TRBV6-5; CDR3aa: CASSYGRPRLAGFDEQYF; CDR3nt: TGTGCCAGCAGTTACGGGCGTCCCCGACTAGCGGGATTTGACGAGCAGTACTTC
d_gene: .; abundance: few; j_gene: TRBJ2-1; v_gene: TRBV7-2; CDR3aa: CASSLFSRNNEQFF; CDR3nt: TGTGCCAGCAGCTTATTTTCTCGGAACAATGAGCAGTTCTTC
d_gene: TRBD2; abundance: .; j_gene: TRBJ2-7; v_gene: TRBV7-2; CDR3aa: CASSSRGGLAGVYEQYF; CDR3nt: TGTGCCAGCAGCTCTAGGGGGGGACTAGCGGGAGTCTACGAGCAGTACTTC
d_gene: TRBD1; abundance: .; j_gene: TRBJ1-2; v_gene: TRBV6-1; CDR3aa: CASQPTGGGYGYTF; CDR3nt: TGTGCCAGCCAACCGACAGGGGGAGGTTATGGCTACACCTTC
d_gene: TRBD1; abundance: once; j_gene: TRBJ1-5; v_gene: TRBV19; CDR3aa: CASSINRGSNQPQHF; CDR3nt: TGTGCCAGTAGTATTAACAGGGGTAGCAATCAGCCCCAGCATTTT
d_gene: TRBD1; abundance: few; j_gene: TRBJ1-2; v_gene: TRBV20-1; CDR3aa: CGARHGDRVYGYTF; CDR3nt: TGCGGTGCTAGACATGGGGACAGGGTCTATGGCTACACCTTC
d_gene: .; abundance: .; j_gene: TRBJ2-5; v_gene: TRBV6-5; CDR3aa: CAGSSPPGQETQYF; CDR3nt: TGTGCCGGCAGTTCACCCCCAGGCCAAGAGACCCAGTACTTC
d_gene: TRBD2; abundance: .; j_gene: TRBJ2-1; v_gene: TRBV11-2; CDR3aa: CASSSLGSGLNEQFF; CDR3nt: TGTGCCAGCAGTTCCCTGGGTAGCGGGCTTAATGAGCAGTTCTTC
d_gene: TRBD2; abundance: .; j_gene: TRBJ2-5; v_gene: TRBV28; CDR3aa: CASSWPPGGSDNEQYF; CDR3nt: TGTGCCAGCAGTTGGCCCCCGGGAGGGTCGGACAATGAGCAGTACTTC
d_gene: TRBD1; abundance: .; j_gene: TRBJ1-2; v_gene: TRBV2; CDR3aa: CASSETGGGSYGYTF; CDR3nt: TGTGCCAGCAGTGAGACAGGGGGCGGGAGCTATGGCTACACCTTC
d_gene: TRBD2; abundance: .; j_gene: TRBJ2-7; v_gene: TRBV2; CDR3aa: CASSRTSGRIVASYEQYF; CDR3nt: TGTGCCAGCAGCCGGACTAGCGGGAGAATCGTGGCGTCCTACGAGCAGTACTTC
d_gene: TRBD1; abundance: few; j_gene: TRBJ1-2; v_gene: TRBV4-1; CDR3aa: CASSQVSTGTGNNGYTF; CDR3nt: TGCGCCAGCAGCCAAGTTTCGACCGGGACAGGGAACAATGGCTACACCTTC
d_gene: TRBD2; abundance: .; j_gene: TRBJ2-3; v_gene: TRBV6-5; CDR3aa: CASSFSGISTDTQYF; CDR3nt: TGTGCCAGCAGTTTTAGCGGGATCAGCACAGATACGCAGTATTTT
d_gene: TRBD1; abundance: few; j_gene: TRBJ2-7; v_gene: TRBV6-1; CDR3aa: CASRPTTGGVIYEQYF; CDR3nt: TGTGCCAGCAGGCCTACTACAGGGGGCGTAATCTACGAGCAGTACTTC
d_gene: TRBD2; abundance: few; j_gene: TRBJ2-1; v_gene: TRBV12-3/TRBV12-4; CDR3aa: CASSLRLAGAGSYNEQFF; CDR3nt: TGTGCCAGCAGTTTGCGTCTAGCGGGAGCGGGCTCCTACAATGAGCAGTTCTTC
d_gene: .; abundance: .; j_gene: TRBJ2-7; v_gene: TRBV28; CDR3aa: CTSSLSQLYEQYF; CDR3nt: TGTACCAGCAGTTTATCACAGCTTTACGAGCAGTACTTC
d_gene: .; abundance: .; j_gene: TRBJ2-5; v_gene: TRBV6-5; CDR3aa: CASNGPAGETQYF; CDR3nt: TGTGCCAGCAACGGGCCCGCGGGGGAGACCCAGTACTTC
d_gene: .; abundance: many; j_gene: TRBJ2-1; v_gene: TRBV6-5; CDR3aa: CASSLGAEQFF; CDR3nt: TGTGCCAGCAGTCTTGGAGCCGAGCAGTTCTTC
d_gene: .; abundance: .; j_gene: TRBJ2-7; v_gene: TRBV7-9; CDR3aa: CASSSQSDEQYF; CDR3nt: TGTGCCAGCAGCTCGCAATCCGACGAGCAGTACTTC
d_gene: TRBD1; abundance: few; j_gene: TRBJ2-5; v_gene: TRBV12-3/TRBV12-4; CDR3aa: CASSMDDRVETQYF; CDR3nt: TGTGCCAGCAGTATGGACGACAGGGTAGAGACCCAGTACTTC
d_gene: TRBD1; abundance: .; j_gene: TRBJ2-7; v_gene: TRBV5-1; CDR3aa: CASSPWTGTSQQYF; CDR3nt: TGCGCCAGCAGCCCCTGGACAGGGACCAGCCAGCAGTACTTC
d_gene: .; abundance: .; j_gene: TRBJ1-1; v_gene: TRBV3-1; CDR3aa: CASSQTPDSEAFF; CDR3nt: TGTGCCAGCAGCCAAACCCCGGATAGTGAAGCTTTCTTT
d_gene: TRBD2; abundance: few; j_gene: TRBJ2-7; v_gene: TRBV4-2; CDR3aa: CASSKTPGLAGEEQYF; CDR3nt: TGTGCCAGCAGCAAGACCCCGGGACTAGCGGGAGAAGAGCAGTACTTC
d_gene: .; abundance: few; j_gene: TRBJ2-7; v_gene: TRBV27; CDR3aa: CASSFVPTYEQYF; CDR3nt: TGTGCCAGCAGTTTCGTGCCCACCTACGAGCAGTACTTC